The 5 T cell receptor beta chains below all came from one sample that was sequenced in a study of cytotoxic CD8 clonotypes in ibrutinib-treated CLL. The data were produced by immunoSEQ multiplex PCR, yet TCRdb's version contains in-frame clones alone and is incomplete. The sample lists approximately 160,000 clones, 70% to 90% occurring once. The sample in question was PBMCs, obtained at disease progression, from a patient treated with ibrutinib. These receptors originate from a human donor with chronic lymphocytic leukemia.

In its sample, this clone was seen once. The chain joins TRBV7-3 to TRBJ2-1; 7 bases align to TRBD1. This CDR3 has 17 residues. V dropped 3 bases and J dropped 9; count of bases not matched to a gene: 17. CDR1 is SGHTA and CDR2 is FQGTGA in the germline V gene. The CDR3: CASSLKTTDRVKSEQFF. The CDR3, as DNA: TGTGCCAGCAGCTTGAAAACTACCGACAGGGTCAAATCTGAGCAGTTCTTC.

The chain employs TRBV7-3 and TRBJ2-6; no firm D call. CDR3 length equals 20 residues. V lost 2 bases, J lost 3 bases, and 23 bases lay in between. Germline values: CDR1 SGHTA, CDR2 FQGTGA. The CDR3 DNA reads TGTGCCAGCAGCTTATTTTACCGCCTGGAAGGTTCTCATGGGGCCAACGTCCTGACTTTC. Encoded protein: CASSLFYRLEGSHGANVLTF.

J is TRBJ2-7 and V is TRBV5-1, with D possibly being TRBD2 (5 bases). Germline lookup yields CDR1 SGHRS and CDR2 YFSETQ. V was cut by 0 bases and J by 7 bases, with 8 bases left in between. The CDR3 covers 12 residues. The CDR3 DNA sequence: TGCGCCAGCAGCTTGGGGGGAGAGGAGCAGTACTTC. It encodes CASSLGGEEQYF.

V is TRBV27 and J is TRBJ1-4; perhaps TRBD1 as D (6 bases). The CDR3 covers 14 residues. Trimming cost V 6 bases and J 4 bases, with 12 bases left between them. The germline V gene encodes CDR1 MNHEY and CDR2 SMNVEV (reference sequence). The CDR3 nucleotides are TGTGCCAGCAGGAGCACAGGGAGTAATGAAAAACTGTTTTTT. As protein: CASRSTGSNEKLFF. Supplemented by reference TRBV27 and TRBJ1-4, the full variable domain reads EAQVTQNPRYLITVTGKKLTVTCSQNMNHEYMSWYRQDPGLGLRQIYYSMNVEVTDKGDVPEGYKVSRKEKRNFPLILESPSPNQTSLYFCASRSTGSNEKLFFGSGTQLSVL.

This clone was seen just once. The J gene is TRBJ2-1, the V gene TRBV5-1; TRBD1 might be the D (5 bases). This CDR3 comprises 16 residues. Germline V lookup: CDR1 SGHRS, CDR2 YFSETQ. V was pared by 4 bases and J by 0 bases, with 14 bases between. The CDR3 here is CASSRTYRSSYNEQFF. The CDR3 DNA reads as TGCGCCAGCAGCCGAACCTACAGGAGCTCCTACAATGAGCAGTTCTTC.